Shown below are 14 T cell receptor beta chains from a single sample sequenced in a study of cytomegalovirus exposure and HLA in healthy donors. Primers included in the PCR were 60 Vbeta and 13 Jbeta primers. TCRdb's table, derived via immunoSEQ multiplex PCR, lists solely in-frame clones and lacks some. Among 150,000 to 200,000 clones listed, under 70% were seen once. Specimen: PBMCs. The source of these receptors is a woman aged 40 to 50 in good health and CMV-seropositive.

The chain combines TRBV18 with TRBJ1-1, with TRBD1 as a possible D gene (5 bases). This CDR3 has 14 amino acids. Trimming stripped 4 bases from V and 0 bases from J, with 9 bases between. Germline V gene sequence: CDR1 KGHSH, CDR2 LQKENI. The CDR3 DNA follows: TGTGCCAGCTCACTGGACATGCTGAACACTGAAGCTTTCTTT. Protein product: CASSLDMLNTEAFF.

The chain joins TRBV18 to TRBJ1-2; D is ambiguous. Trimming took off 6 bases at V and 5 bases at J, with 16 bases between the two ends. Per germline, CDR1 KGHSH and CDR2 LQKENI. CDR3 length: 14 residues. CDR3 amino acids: CASSLGRQPYGYTF. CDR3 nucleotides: TGTGCCAGCTCTCTAGGGAGGCAGCCATATGGCTACACCTTC.

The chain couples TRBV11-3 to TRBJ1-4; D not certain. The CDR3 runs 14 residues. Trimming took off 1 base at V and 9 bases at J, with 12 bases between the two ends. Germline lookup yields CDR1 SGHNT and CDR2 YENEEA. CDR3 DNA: TGTGCCAGCAGCTTAGGGCAGGTCGTACAAAAACTGTTTTTT. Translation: CASSLGQVVQKLFF. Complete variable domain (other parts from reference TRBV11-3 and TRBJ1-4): EAGVVQSPRYKIIEKKQPVAFWCNPISGHNTLYWYLQNLGQGPELLIRYENEEAVDDSQLPKDRFSAERLKGVDSTLKIQPAELGDSAVYLCASSLGQVVQKLFFGSGTQLSVL.

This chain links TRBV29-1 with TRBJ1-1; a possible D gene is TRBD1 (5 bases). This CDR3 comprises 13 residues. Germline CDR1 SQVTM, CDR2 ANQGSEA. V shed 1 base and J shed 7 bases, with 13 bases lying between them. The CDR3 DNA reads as TGCAGCGTTGAAGGCAGGGTTGGAAGTGAAGCTTTCTTT. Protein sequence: CSVEGRVGSEAFF.

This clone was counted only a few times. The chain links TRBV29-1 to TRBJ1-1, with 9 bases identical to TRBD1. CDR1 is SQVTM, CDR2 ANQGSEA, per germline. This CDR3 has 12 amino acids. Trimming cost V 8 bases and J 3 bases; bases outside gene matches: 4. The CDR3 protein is CSTGGAYTEAFF. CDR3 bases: TGCAGCACAGGGGGCGCGTACACTGAAGCTTTCTTT.

CDR3 nucleotide sequence: TGTGCCAGTAGTATAGCCGTGGGACAGGGAATTCCCCAGCATTTT. Protein: CASSIAVGQGIPQHF. The chain uses TRBV19 and TRBJ1-5; the match to TRBD1 covers 9 bases. This CDR3 region has 15 residues. CDR1 is LNHDA and CDR2 is SQIVND in the germline V gene (reference sequence). V lost 1 base, J lost 10 bases, and 8 bases stayed unmatched.

The DNA of the CDR3 is TGTGCCAGCAGCTTAAATGGCTTCAACGAGCAGTACTTC. The encoded protein is CASSLNGFNEQYF. The V call is TRBV7-3, the J call TRBJ2-7; D is unclear. CDR3 length equals 13 residues. The germline V and J ends were trimmed by 1 base and 5 bases, with 9 bases remaining between them. The V gene's germline CDR1 is SGHTA and CDR2 FQGTGA.

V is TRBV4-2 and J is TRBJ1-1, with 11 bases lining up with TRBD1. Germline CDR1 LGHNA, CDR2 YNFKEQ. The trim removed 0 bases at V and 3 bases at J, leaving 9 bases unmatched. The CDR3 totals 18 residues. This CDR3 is CASSQEVDGQGADTEAFF. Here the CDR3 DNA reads TGTGCCAGCAGCCAAGAAGTAGATGGACAGGGGGCTGACACTGAAGCTTTCTTT.

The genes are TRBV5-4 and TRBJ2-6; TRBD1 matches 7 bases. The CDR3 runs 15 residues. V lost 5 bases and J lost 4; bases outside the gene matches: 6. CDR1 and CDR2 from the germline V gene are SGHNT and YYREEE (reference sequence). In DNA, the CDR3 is TGTGCCAGCAGTAACAGGGACAGAGGGGCCAACGTCCTGACTTTC. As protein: CASSNRDRGANVLTF.

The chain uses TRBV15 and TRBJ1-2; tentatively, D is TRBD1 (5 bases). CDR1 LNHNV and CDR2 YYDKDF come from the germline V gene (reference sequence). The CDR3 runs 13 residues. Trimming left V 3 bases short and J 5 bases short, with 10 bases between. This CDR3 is CATSSKGVYGYTF. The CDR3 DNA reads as TGTGCCACCAGCAGCAAAGGGGTTTATGGCTACACCTTC.

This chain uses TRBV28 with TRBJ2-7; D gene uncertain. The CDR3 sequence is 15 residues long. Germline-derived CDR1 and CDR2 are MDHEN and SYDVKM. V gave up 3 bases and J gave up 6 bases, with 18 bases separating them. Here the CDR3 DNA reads TGTGCCAGCAGTTTGGCGGCCATTCTACCGGGCGAGCAGTACTTC. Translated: CASSLAAILPGEQYF.

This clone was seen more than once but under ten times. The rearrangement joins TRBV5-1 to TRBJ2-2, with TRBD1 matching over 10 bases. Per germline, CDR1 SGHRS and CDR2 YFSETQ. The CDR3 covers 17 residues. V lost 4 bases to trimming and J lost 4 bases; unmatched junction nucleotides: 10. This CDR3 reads CASSLKKGTGVTGELFF. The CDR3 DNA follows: TGCGCCAGCAGCCTAAAAAAAGGGACAGGGGTCACCGGGGAGCTGTTTTTT.

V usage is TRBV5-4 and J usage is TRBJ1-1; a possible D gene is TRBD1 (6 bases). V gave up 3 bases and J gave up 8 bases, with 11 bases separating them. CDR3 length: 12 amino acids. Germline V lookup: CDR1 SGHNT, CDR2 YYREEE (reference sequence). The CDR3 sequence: CASSSVDREAFF. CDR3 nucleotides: TGTGCCAGCAGCTCGGTTGACAGGGAAGCTTTCTTT.

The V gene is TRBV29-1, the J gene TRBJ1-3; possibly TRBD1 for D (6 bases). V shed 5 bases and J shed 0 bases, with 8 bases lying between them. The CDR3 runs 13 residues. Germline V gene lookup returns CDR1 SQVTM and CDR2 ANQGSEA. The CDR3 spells CSVQGNSGNTIYF. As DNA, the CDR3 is TGCAGCGTTCAGGGGAACTCTGGAAACACCATATATTTT. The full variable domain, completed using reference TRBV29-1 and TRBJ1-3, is SAVISQKPSRDICQRGTSLTIQCQVDSQVTMMFWYRQQPGQSLTLIATANQGSEATYESGFVIDKFPISRPNLTFSTLTVSNMSPEDSSIYLCSVQGNSGNTIYFGEGSWLTVV.